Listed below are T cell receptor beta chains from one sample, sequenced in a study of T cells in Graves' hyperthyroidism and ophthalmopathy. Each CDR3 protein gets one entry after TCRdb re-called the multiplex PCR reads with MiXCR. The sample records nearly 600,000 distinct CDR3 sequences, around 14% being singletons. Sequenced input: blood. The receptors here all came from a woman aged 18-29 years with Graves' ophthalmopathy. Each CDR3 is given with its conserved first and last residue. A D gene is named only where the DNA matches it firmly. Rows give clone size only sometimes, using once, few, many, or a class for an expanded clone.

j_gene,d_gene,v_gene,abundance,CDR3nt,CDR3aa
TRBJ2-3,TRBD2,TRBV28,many,TGTGCCAGCAGTGAGCGGGAGACCGGGGGCACAGATACGCAGTATTTT,CASSERETGGTDTQYF
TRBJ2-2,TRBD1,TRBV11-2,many,TGTGCCAGCAGCCCTACCGGGACAGGCACCGGGGAGCTGTTTTTT,CASSPTGTGTGELFF
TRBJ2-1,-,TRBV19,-,TGTGCCAGTAGTATGGGCAGGAGCTCCTACAATGAGCAGTTCTTC,CASSMGRSSYNEQFF
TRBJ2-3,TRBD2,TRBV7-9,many,TGTGCCAGCAACTCGCGACTAGCGGGAGAGGGTGCAGATACGCAGTATTTT,CASNSRLAGEGADTQYF
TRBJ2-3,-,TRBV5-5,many,TGTGCCTATGGGACCTCTAGCGCAGATACGCAGTATTTT,CAYGTSSADTQYF
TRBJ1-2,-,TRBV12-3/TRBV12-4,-,TGTGCCAGCAGTCAGGGGAGGGGCTACACCTTC,CASSQGRGYTF
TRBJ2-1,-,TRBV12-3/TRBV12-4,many,TGTGCCAGCACCGGGACCCGAGGGAATGGCAATGAGCAGTTCTTC,CASTGTRGNGNEQFF
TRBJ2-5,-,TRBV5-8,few,TGTGCCAGCAGCAGAGCGAGGTACCAAGAGACCCAGTACTTC,CASSRARYQETQYF
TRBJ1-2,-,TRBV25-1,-,TGTGCCAGCAGTGTAGGGGCGGGGGGCTACACCTTC,CASSVGAGGYTF
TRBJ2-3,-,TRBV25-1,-,TGTGCCAGCGCACAGGGATCTACGCAGTATTTT,CASAQGSTQYF
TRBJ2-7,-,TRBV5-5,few,TGTGCCAGCAGCCACGGGGCCGAGCAGTACTTC,CASSHGAEQYF
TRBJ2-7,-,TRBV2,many,TGTGCCAGCAAGGACCTGGGACCTTTCTCCTACGAGCAGTACTTC,CASKDLGPFSYEQYF
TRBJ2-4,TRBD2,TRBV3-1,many,TGTGCCAGCAGCAGTAGCGGGAGCGTCAAAAACATTCAGTACTTC,CASSSSGSVKNIQYF
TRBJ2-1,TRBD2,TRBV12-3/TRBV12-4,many,TGTGCCAGCAGCCTAAGAACTAGGCGGGAGGGCCCTCGGAATGAGCAGTTCTTC,CASSLRTRREGPRNEQFF
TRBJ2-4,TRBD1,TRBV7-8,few,TGTGCCAGCAGCTTAGCGGAGGACAGGGGCCCAGGTAACATTCAGTACTTC,CASSLAEDRGPGNIQYF
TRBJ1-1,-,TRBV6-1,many,TGTGCCAGCAGGTATCGTTGGGGGGAAACTGAAGCTTTCTTT,CASRYRWGETEAFF
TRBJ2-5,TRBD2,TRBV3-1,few,TGTGCCAGCAGCCAAGATCTGGCTAGCGGGACCCAGTACTTC,CASSQDLASGTQYF
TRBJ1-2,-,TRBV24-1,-,TGTGCCACCAGTGACCAGGGGTTAGGCGGCTACACCTTC,CATSDQGLGGYTF
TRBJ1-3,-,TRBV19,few,TGTGCCAGTAGTTCGGGGTCCTCTGGAAACACCATATATTTT,CASSSGSSGNTIYF
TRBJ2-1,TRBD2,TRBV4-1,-,TGCGCCAGCAGCCAAGATTGGCTAGCGGCCTCCAATGAGCAGTTCTTC,CASSQDWLAASNEQFF
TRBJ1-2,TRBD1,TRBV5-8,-,TGTGCCAGCAGCCCTCCGGGACAGGGAAGCTATGGCTACACCTTC,CASSPPGQGSYGYTF
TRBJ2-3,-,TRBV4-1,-,TGCGCCAGCAGCCGAAATCCAGGGGTGCGCACAGATACGCAGTATTTT,CASSRNPGVRTDTQYF
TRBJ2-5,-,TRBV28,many,TGTGCCAGTCGCGGAGGCCGGGAGACCCAGTACTTC,CASRGGRETQYF
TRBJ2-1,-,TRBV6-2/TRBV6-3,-,TGTGCCAGCCGCCCCTCCGGGATCTTTTACAATGAGCAGTTCTTC,CASRPSGIFYNEQFF
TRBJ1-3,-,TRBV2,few,TGTGCCAGCAGTGAAGCGCCCCCCCCGCCTGGAAACACCATATATTTT,CASSEAPPPPGNTIYF
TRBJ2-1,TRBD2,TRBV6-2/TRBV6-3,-,TGTGCCAGCAGTTACTCCCCGACTAGCGGGAGAGGGTACAATGAGCAGTTCTTC,CASSYSPTSGRGYNEQFF
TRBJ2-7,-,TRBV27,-,TGTGCCAGCAGTCCCTCCGGAAGGGTTCACTACTACGAGCAGTACTTC,CASSPSGRVHYYEQYF
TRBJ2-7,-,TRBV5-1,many,TGCGCCAGCAGTACATACGGGAACGAGCAGTACTTC,CASSTYGNEQYF
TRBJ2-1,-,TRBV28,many,TGTGCCAGCACGTACCTCTCCTCATACAATGAGCAGTTCTTC,CASTYLSSYNEQFF
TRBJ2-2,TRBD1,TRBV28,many,TGTGCCAGCTCCTCAGGGGGCACCGGGGAGCTGTTTTTT,CASSSGGTGELFF
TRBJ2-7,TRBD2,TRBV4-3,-,TGCGCCAGCAGCCAAGGGGTTCTAGCGGGAGTAATCCACGAGCAGTACTTC,CASSQGVLAGVIHEQYF
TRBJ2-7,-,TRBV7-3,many,TGTGCCAGCAGCCTCGGTGGGGGGATGTACGAGCAGTACTTC,CASSLGGGMYEQYF